This entry lists 21 T cell receptor beta chains sequenced from one sample in a study of blood T cell repertoires in COVID-19. This table comes from immunoSEQ multiplex PCR, and its TCRdb copy is limited to in-frame clones, with some not included. The table lists roughly 140,000 clones, roughly 80% of them singletons. The specimen sequenced was peripheral blood. These receptors were obtained from a man aged 50 to 59 with active or convalescent COVID-19.

This chain connects TRBV7-2 to TRBJ2-3; 11 bases are shared with TRBD2. Germline V lookup: CDR1 SGHTA, CDR2 FQGNSA. V lost 1 base to trimming and J lost 5 bases; unmatched junction nucleotides: 8. The CDR3 is made up of 17 amino acids. CDR3 in amino acids: CASSLGPAGTSGDTQYF. The CDR3 DNA sequence: TGTGCCAGCAGCTTAGGGCCGGCGGGGACTAGCGGAGATACGCAGTATTTT.

This clone appeared a single time. V usage is TRBV12-2 and J usage is TRBJ1-2; TRBD1 is the table's D call, not checked against the DNA. TRBV12-2 is a pseudogene. CDR3 length: 18 residues. The CDR3 nucleotides read TGTGCAAGTCGCTTAGCGGTAAAGGGGGCAGGCGGTAACTATGGCTACACCTTC. Translating gives CASRLAVKGAGGNYGYTF.

This chain links TRBV14 with TRBJ1-2, with 7 bases identical to TRBD1. V lost 2 bases, J lost 8 bases, and 8 bases stayed unmatched. Per the germline V gene, CDR1 is SGHDN and CDR2 is FVKESK. The CDR3 covers 14 residues. In DNA form, the CDR3 reads TGTGCCAGCAGCCAAAAGGGGGCTATGATAGGCTACACCTTC. Translated: CASSQKGAMIGYTF.

The rearrangement uses TRBV6-2 or TRBV6-3 and TRBJ2-3; 9 bases agree with TRBD1. The CDR3 is 15 amino acids. Germline lookup yields CDR1 MNHEY and CDR2 SVGEGT. The V gene end was trimmed by 0 bases and the J gene end by 6 bases; junction bases not matched to a gene: 4. The DNA of the CDR3 is TGTGCCAGCAGTTACTCGGGACAGGGCGGTGATACGCAGTATTTT. The encoded protein is CASSYSGQGGDTQYF.

This chain connects TRBV10-3 to TRBJ2-3; a weak D match, TRBD1 (6 bases). CDR1 and CDR2 (germline): ENHRY, SYGVKD. Trimming pared 6 bases from V and 1 base from J, leaving 14 bases between. This CDR3 has 15 amino acids. In DNA form, the CDR3 reads TGTGCCATCAGGCAACAGGGAGTCGGCACAGATACGCAGTATTTT. The encoded protein is CAIRQQGVGTDTQYF.

This chain uses TRBV6-4 with TRBJ1-4; no clear D gene. The CDR3 runs 14 residues. CDR1 is MRHNA and CDR2 is SNTAGT in the germline V gene. Deletions cut 0 bases from V and 6 bases from J, with 8 bases between. CDR3 bases: TGTGCCAGCAGTGACTCGGCAGGTGATGAAAAACTGTTTTTT. Its translation is CASSDSAGDEKLFF.

The chain carries TRBV5-4 and TRBJ1-4; the D is unclear. The CDR3 is 17 amino acids. V lost 2 bases, J lost 4 bases, and 18 bases lay in between. In germline, CDR1 is SGHNT, CDR2 YYREEE (reference sequence). The CDR3 is CASSFWTGGEGNEKLFF. Here the CDR3 DNA reads TGTGCCAGCAGCTTCTGGACGGGAGGAGAGGGTAATGAAAAACTGTTTTTT.

The chain combines TRBV5-6 with TRBJ1-5; 8 bases line up with TRBD1. Trimming removed 3 bases from V and 7 bases from J; junction bases left unmatched: 3. Germline loops: CDR1 SGHDT, CDR2 YYEEEE. The CDR3 totals 13 residues. CDR3 DNA: TGTGCCAGCAGCTCTGACAGGGGCCAGCCCCAGCATTTT. This gives the protein CASSSDRGQPQHF.

CDR3 sequence: CSVEERDQNIQYF. CDR3 coding DNA: TGCAGCGTTGAGGAGCGGGACCAAAACATTCAGTACTTC. J is TRBJ2-4 and V is TRBV29-1, with 7 bases aligning to TRBD2. Germline V gives CDR1 SQVTM, CDR2 ANQGSEA. The V gene end was trimmed by 3 bases and the J gene end by 5 bases; junction bases not matched to a gene: 4. This CDR3 has 13 residues.

The chain employs TRBV19 and TRBJ2-2; possibly TRBD1 for D (6 bases). The V end lost 2 bases, the J end lost 5 bases, and 18 bases lay between the germline ends. The CDR3 is made up of 17 amino acids. The V gene's germline CDR1 is LNHDA and CDR2 SQIVND (reference sequence). The CDR3 sequence is CASSIPTGLGVTGELFF. DNA for the CDR3: TGTGCCAGTAGTATACCCACAGGGTTGGGAGTGACCGGGGAGCTGTTTTTT.

The V gene is TRBV10-3, the J gene TRBJ2-7; TRBD2 aligns across 13 bases. Per the germline V gene, CDR1 is ENHRY and CDR2 is SYGVKD. J gave up 0 bases and V 0 bases, and 2 bases lay outside the gene matches. The CDR3 extends over 17 amino acids. The DNA for the CDR3 is TGTGCCATCAGTGAGTCGACTAGCGGGAGGCCCTCCTACGAGCAGTACTTC. Protein: CAISESTSGRPSYEQYF.

The chain links TRBV5-4 to TRBJ1-1; tentatively, D is TRBD1 (6 bases). The CDR3 runs 13 residues. Trimming pared 3 bases from V and 9 bases from J, leaving 15 bases between. The germline V gene has CDR1 SGHNT and CDR2 YYREEE (reference sequence). The CDR3 sequence: CASSSPGGGKAFF. CDR3 coding DNA: TGTGCCAGCAGCTCCCCGGGAGGGGGAAAAGCTTTCTTT.

This chain uses TRBV9 with TRBJ2-7; D not resolved. The CDR3 runs to 14 residues. V was pared by 1 base and J by 0 bases, with 8 bases between. The germline V gene encodes CDR1 SGDLS and CDR2 YYNGEE. CDR3 in DNA: TGTGCCAGCAGCGTAAGTCGCAGCTCCTACGAGCAGTACTTC. It codes for CASSVSRSSYEQYF.

This rearrangement joins TRBV3-1 (or the pseudogene TRBV3-2) to TRBJ2-5, with D possibly matching TRBD2 (6 bases). The CDR3 covers 15 residues. V was cut by 4 bases and J by 1 base, with 13 bases left in between. The germline CDR1 and CDR2 sequences are LGHDT and YNNKEL (reference sequence). DNA for the CDR3: TGTGCCAGCAGCCGAGCGGGTTACGCCCAAGAGACCCAGTACTTC. Protein: CASSRAGYAQETQYF.

This chain joins TRBV18 and TRBJ2-4; 8 nucleotides agree with TRBD2. Trimming took 5 bases from V and 5 from J; bases not matched to a gene: 5. This CDR3 is 14 amino acids long. Germline loops: CDR1 KGHSH, CDR2 LQKENI. This CDR3 reads CASSAGGRENIQYF. The DNA of the CDR3 is TGTGCCAGCTCAGCGGGAGGACGGGAAAACATTCAGTACTTC.

This chain joins TRBV14 and TRBJ1-2; 7 positions match TRBD1. Germline V gene lookup returns CDR1 SGHDN and CDR2 FVKESK. V lost 3 bases to trimming and J lost 5 bases; unmatched junction nucleotides: 9. The CDR3 is 15 residues long. This CDR3 reads CASSQRQGGLYGYTF. As DNA, the CDR3 is TGTGCCAGCAGCCAGAGACAGGGTGGATTATATGGCTACACCTTC.

Here the CDR3 reads CATSRDRTGNFF. The CDR3 bases are TGTGCCACCAGCAGAGATAGGACTGGCAATTTCTTC. The gene calls are TRBV15 and TRBJ2-1; weak D call: TRBD2 (5 bases). This CDR3 contains 12 residues. Germline CDR1 and CDR2: LNHNV and YYDKDF (reference sequence). Trimming removed 0 bases from V and 16 bases from J, with 13 bases in between.

The chain links TRBV11-2 to TRBJ2-7; 10 bases map to TRBD2. The J segment lost 4 bases and the V segment lost 1 base, leaving 4 bases of the junction unmatched. CDR3 length equals 15 residues. CDR1 and CDR2 (germline): SGHAT, FQNNGV. CDR3 region: CASSLVGLAAYEQYF. CDR3 coding DNA: TGTGCCAGCAGCTTAGTTGGACTAGCGGCTTACGAGCAGTACTTC.

The V gene is TRBV10-3, the J gene TRBJ1-2, with 7 bases fitting TRBD1. CDR3 length equals 15 residues. Germline CDR1 ENHRY, CDR2 SYGVKD. The V and J ends lost 0 bases and 3 bases, in that order; junction bases with no gene match: 4. For the CDR3, the DNA is TGTGCCATCAGTGAGTCGGGGGACAGACACTATGGCTACACCTTC. Its protein is CAISESGDRHYGYTF.

The J gene is TRBJ2-7, the V gene TRBV5-6, with 7 positions matching TRBD1. The CDR3 consists of 12 residues. Germline V lookup: CDR1 SGHDT, CDR2 YYEEEE. V shed 5 bases and J 2 bases; nucleotides not matched to a gene: 1. CDR3 DNA: TGTGCCAGCAGTCAGGGGGCCTACGAGCAGTACTTC. Protein: CASSQGAYEQYF.

The chain uses TRBV5-4 and TRBJ1-2, with a tentative D call TRBD1 (5 bases). The germline gives CDR1 SGHNT, CDR2 YYREEE (reference sequence). CDR3 length: 15 residues. Trimming pared 4 bases from V and 3 bases from J, leaving 16 bases between. CDR3 residues: CASSPLRRGDYGYTF. DNA of the CDR3: TGTGCCAGCAGCCCCTTAAGAAGGGGCGACTATGGCTACACCTTC.